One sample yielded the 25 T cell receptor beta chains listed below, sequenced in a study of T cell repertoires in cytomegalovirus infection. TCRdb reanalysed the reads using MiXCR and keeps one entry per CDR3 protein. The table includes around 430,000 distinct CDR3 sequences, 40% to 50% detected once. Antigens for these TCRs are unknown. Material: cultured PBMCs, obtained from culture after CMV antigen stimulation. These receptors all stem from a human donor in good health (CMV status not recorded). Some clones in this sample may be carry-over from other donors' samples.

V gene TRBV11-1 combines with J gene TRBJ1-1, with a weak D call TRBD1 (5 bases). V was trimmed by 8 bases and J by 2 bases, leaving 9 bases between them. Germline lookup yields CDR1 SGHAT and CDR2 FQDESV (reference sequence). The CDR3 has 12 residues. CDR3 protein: CASGQLNTEAFF. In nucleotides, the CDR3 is TGTGCCAGCGGACAACTAAACACTGAAGCTTTCTTT.

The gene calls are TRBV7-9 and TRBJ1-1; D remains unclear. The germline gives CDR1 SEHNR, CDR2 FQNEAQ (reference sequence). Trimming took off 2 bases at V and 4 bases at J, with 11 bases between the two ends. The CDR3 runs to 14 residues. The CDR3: CASSLQRASTEAFF. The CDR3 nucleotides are TGTGCCAGCAGCTTACAACGAGCGAGCACTGAAGCTTTCTTT.

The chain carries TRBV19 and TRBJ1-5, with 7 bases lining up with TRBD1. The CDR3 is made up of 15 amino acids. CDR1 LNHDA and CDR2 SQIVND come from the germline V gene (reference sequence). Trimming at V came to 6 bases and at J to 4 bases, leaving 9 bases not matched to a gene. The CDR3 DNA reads TGTGCCAGTAGGGAAACACAGGGGATAAATCAGCCCCAGCATTTT. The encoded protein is CASRETQGINQPQHF.

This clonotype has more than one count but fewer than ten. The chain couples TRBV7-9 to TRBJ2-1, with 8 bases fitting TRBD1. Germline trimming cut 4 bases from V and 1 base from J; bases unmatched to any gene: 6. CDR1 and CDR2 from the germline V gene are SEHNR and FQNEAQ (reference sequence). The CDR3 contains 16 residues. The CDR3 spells CASSSDRQGSYNEQFF. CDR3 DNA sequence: TGTGCCAGCAGCTCGGACCGACAGGGGTCCTACAATGAGCAGTTCTTC.

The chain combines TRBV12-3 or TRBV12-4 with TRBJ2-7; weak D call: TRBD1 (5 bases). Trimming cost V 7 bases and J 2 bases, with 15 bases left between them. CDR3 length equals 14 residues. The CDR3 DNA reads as TGTGCCAGCACCCTGACAGTAAAACCCTACGAGCAGTACTTC. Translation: CASTLTVKPYEQYF.

CDR3 coding DNA: TGTGCCAGTACTGTTCCGGGAGGGACAGATACGCAGTATTTT. This encodes CASTVPGGTDTQYF. This chain connects TRBV19 to TRBJ2-3; TRBD2 agrees at 8 bases. V lost 7 bases to trimming and J lost 3 bases; unmatched junction nucleotides: 6. CDR1 LNHDA and CDR2 SQIVND come from the germline V gene (reference sequence). This CDR3 contains 14 residues.

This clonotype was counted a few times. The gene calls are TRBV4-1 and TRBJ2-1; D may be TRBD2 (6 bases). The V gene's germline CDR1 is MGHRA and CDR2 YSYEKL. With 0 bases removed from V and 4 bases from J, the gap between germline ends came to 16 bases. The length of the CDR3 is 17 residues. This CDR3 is CASSQEPLWEDYNEQFF. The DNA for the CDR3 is TGCGCCAGCAGCCAAGAACCCTTGTGGGAGGATTACAATGAGCAGTTCTTC.

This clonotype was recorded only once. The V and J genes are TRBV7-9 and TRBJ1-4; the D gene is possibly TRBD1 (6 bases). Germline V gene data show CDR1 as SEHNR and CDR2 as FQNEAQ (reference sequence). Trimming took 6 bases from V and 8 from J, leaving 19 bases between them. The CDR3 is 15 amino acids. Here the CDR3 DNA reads TGTGCCAGCAGGCCTATTACAGGGCCGGGGGAAAAACTGTTTTTT. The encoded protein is CASRPITGPGEKLFF.

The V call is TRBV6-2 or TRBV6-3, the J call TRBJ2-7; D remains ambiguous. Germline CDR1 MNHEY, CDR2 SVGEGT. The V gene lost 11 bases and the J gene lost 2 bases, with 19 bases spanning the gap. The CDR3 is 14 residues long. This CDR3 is CAGTKSVTTYEQYF. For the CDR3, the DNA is TGTGCCGGCACGAAATCGGTAACTACCTACGAGCAGTACTTC.

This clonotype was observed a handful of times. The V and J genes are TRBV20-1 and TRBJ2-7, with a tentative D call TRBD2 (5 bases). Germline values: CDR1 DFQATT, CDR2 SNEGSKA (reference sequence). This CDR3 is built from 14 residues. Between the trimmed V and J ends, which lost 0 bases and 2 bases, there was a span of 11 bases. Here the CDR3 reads CSARDLREPYEQYF. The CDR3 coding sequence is TGCAGTGCTAGAGATCTTCGGGAACCCTACGAGCAGTACTTC.

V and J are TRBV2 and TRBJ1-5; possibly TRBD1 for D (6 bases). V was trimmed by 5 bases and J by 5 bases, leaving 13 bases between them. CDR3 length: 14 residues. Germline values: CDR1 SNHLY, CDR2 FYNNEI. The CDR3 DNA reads TGTGCCAGCAGTCCCCCGACAGGCCATCAGCCCCAGCATTTT. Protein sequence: CASSPPTGHQPQHF.

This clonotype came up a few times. The CDR3 DNA is TGTGCCAGCAGCCGTAAGGGACTGAAAAAAGAGACCCAGTACTTC. It translates to CASSRKGLKKETQYF. The chain carries TRBV11-2 and TRBJ2-5; tentative D call: TRBD2 (6 bases). The CDR3 runs to 15 residues. The V gene lost 5 bases and the J gene lost 3 bases, with 16 bases spanning the gap. Germline V gives CDR1 SGHAT, CDR2 FQNNGV.

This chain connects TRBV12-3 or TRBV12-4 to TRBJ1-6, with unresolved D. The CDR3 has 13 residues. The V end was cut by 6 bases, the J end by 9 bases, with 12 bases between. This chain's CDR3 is CASSIDLISPLHF. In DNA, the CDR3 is TGTGCCAGCAGCATCGACCTGATTTCACCCCTCCACTTT.

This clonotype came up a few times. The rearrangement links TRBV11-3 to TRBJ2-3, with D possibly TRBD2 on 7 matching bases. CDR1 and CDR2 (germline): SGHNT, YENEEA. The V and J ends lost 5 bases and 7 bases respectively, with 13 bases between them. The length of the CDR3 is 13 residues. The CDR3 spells CASSPGGLNTQYF. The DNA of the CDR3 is TGTGCCAGCAGCCCCGGGGGGCTGAATACGCAGTATTTT.

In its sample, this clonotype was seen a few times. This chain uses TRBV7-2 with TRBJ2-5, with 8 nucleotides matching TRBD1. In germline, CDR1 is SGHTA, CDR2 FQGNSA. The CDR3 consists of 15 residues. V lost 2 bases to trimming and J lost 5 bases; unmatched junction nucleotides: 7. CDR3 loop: CASSLNPGGSETQYF. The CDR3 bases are TGTGCCAGCAGCTTAAACCCAGGGGGCAGTGAGACCCAGTACTTC. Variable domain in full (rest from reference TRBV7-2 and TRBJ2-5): GAGVSQSPSNKVTEKGKDVELRCDPISGHTALYWYRQSLGQGLEFLIYFQGNSAPDKSGLPSDRFSAERTGGSVSTLTIQRTQQEDSAVYLCASSLNPGGSETQYFGPGTRLLVL.

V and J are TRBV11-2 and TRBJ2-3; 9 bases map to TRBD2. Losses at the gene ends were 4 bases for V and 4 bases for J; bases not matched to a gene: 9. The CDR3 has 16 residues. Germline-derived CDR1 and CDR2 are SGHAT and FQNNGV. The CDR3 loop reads CASSSPPGLASDTQYF. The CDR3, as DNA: TGTGCCAGCAGCTCTCCCCCGGGACTAGCCTCAGATACGCAGTATTTT.

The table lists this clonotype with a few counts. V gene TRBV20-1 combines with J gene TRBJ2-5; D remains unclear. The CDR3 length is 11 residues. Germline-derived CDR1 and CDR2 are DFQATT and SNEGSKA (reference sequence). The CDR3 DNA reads TGCAGCGGTCAGGTAGAAGAGACCCAGTACTTC. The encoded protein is CSGQVEETQYF.

The CDR3 is CASSYRDGSGNTIYF. For the CDR3, the DNA is TGTGCCAGCAGTTATCGGGACGGCTCTGGAAACACCATATATTTT. The chain employs TRBV6-6 and TRBJ1-3; a possible D gene is TRBD1 (5 bases). Trimming removed 3 bases from V and 0 bases from J, with 9 bases in between. Germline V CDR1 and CDR2: MNHNY, SVGAGI (reference sequence). This CDR3 contains 15 residues.

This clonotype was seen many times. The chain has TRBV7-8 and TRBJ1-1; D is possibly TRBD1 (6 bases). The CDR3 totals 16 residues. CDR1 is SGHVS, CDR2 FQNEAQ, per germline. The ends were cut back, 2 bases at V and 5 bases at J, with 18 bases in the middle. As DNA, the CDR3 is TGTGCCAGCAGCTTACAACCCCCCAGGGGAGGAACTGAAGCTTTCTTT. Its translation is CASSLQPPRGGTEAFF. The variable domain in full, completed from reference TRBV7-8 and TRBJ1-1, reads GAGVSQSPRYKVAKRGQDVALRCDPISGHVSLFWYQQALGQGPEFLTYFQNEAQLDKSGLPSDRFFAERPEGSVSTLKIQRTQQEDSAVYLCASSLQPPRGGTEAFFGQGTRLTVV.

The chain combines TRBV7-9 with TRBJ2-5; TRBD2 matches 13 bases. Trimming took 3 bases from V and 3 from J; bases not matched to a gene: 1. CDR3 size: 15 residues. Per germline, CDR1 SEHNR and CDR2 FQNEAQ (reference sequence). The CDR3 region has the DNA TGTGCCAGCAGCTTCGGGACTAGCGGGGAAGAGACCCAGTACTTC. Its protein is CASSFGTSGEETQYF.

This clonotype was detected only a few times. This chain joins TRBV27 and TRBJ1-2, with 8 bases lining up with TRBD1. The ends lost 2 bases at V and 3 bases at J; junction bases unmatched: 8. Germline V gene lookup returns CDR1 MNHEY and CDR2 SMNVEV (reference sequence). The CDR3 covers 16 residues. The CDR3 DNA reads TGTGCCAGCAGTTTAAGGTCAGGGGGCGCGGACTATGGCTACACCTTC. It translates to CASSLRSGGADYGYTF.

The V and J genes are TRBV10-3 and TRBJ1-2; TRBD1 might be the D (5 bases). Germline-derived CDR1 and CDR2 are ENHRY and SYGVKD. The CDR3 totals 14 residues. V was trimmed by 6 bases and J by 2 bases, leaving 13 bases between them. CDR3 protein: CAIRPGPMNYGYTF. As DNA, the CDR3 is TGTGCCATCAGACCGGGACCGATGAACTATGGCTACACCTTC.

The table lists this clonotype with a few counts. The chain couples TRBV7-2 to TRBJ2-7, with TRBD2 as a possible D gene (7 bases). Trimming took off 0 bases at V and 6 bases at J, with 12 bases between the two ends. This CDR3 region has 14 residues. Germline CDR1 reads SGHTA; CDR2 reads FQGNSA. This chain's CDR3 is CASSLAGAGAEQYF. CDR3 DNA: TGTGCCAGCAGCTTAGCCGGTGCGGGGGCCGAGCAGTACTTC.

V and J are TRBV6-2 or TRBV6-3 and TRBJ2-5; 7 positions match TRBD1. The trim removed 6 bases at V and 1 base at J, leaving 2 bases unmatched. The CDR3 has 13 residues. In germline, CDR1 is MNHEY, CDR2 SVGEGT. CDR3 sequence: CASRGDSQETQYF. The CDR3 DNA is TGTGCCAGCAGAGGGGACAGCCAAGAGACCCAGTACTTC.

CDR3 DNA sequence: TGTGCCAGCAGCCCCCAACAGGGGGCCATGGCGGCTTTCTTT. It codes for CASSPQQGAMAAFF. V and J are TRBV7-2 and TRBJ1-1; 9 bases line up with TRBD1. Germline trimming cut 5 bases from V and 11 bases from J; bases unmatched to any gene: 12. Germline V gene lookup returns CDR1 SGHTA and CDR2 FQGNSA. CDR3 size: 14 residues.